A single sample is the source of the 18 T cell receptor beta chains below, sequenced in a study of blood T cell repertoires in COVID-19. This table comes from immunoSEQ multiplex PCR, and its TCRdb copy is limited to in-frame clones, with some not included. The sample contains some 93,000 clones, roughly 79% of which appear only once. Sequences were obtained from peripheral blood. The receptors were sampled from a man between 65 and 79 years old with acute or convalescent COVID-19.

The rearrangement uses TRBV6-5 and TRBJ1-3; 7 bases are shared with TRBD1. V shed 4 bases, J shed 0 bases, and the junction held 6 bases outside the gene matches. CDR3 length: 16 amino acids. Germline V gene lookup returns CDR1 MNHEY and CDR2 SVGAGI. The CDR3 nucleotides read TGTGCCAGCAGTTTCCGACAGGGCAACTCTGGAAACACCATATATTTT. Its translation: CASSFRQGNSGNTIYF.

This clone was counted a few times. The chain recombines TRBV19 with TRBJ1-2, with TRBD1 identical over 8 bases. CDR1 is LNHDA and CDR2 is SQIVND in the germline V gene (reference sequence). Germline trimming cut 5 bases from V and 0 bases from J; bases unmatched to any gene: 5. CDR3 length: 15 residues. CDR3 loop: CASSQGTGANYGYTF. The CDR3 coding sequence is TGTGCCAGTAGTCAAGGGACAGGTGCTAACTATGGCTACACCTTC. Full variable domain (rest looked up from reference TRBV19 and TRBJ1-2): DGGITQSPKYLFRKEGQNVTLSCEQNLNHDAMYWYRQDPGQGLRLIYYSQIVNDFQKGDIAEGYSVSREKKESFPLTVTSAQKNPTAFYLCASSQGTGANYGYTFGSGTRLTVV.

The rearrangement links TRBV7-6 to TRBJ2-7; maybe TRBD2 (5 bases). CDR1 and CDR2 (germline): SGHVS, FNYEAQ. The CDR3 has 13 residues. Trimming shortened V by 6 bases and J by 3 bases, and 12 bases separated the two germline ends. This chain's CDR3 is CASSYEGGYEQYF. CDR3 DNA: TGTGCCAGCAGTTATGAAGGAGGCTACGAGCAGTACTTC.

As DNA, the CDR3 is TGTGCCAGCAGCGTAACAGGGGCCACTAACTATGGCTACACCTTC. Translation gives CASSVTGATNYGYTF. The chain has TRBV9 and TRBJ1-2, with 7 bases identical to TRBD1. CDR3 length equals 15 residues. CDR1 and CDR2 (germline): SGDLS, YYNGEE. V was clipped by 1 base and J by 0 bases; unmatched bases: 3.

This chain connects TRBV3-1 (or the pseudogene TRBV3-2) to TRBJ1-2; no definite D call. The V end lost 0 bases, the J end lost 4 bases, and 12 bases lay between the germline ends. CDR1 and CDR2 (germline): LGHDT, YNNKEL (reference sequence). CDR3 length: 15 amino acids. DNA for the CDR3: TGTGCCAGCAGCCAAGATGCCGGGATGTCCTATGGCTACACCTTC. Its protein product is CASSQDAGMSYGYTF.

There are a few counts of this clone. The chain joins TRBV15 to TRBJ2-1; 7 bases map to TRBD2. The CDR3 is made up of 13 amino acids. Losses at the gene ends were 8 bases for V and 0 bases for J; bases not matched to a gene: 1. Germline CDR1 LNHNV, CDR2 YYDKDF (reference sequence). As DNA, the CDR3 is TGTGCCACCCGGGACTACTCCTACAATGAGCAGTTCTTC. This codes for CATRDYSYNEQFF.

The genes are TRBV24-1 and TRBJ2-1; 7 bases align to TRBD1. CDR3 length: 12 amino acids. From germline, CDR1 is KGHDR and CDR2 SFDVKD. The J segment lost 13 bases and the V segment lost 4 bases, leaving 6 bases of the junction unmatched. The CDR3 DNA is TGTGCCACCAGTGACCACGACAGGGCTCAGTTCTTC. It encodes CATSDHDRAQFF.

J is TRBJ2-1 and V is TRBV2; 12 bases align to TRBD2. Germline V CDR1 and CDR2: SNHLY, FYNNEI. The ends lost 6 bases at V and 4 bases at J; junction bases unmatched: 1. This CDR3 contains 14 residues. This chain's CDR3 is CASRGLAGYNEQFF. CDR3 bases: TGTGCCAGCAGAGGACTAGCGGGATACAATGAGCAGTTCTTC.

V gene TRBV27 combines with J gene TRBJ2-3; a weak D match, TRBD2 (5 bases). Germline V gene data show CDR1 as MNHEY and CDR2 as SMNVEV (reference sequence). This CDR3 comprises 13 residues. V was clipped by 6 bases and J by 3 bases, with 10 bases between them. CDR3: CASRPRETDTQYF. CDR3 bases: TGTGCCAGCAGACCCCGGGAAACAGATACGCAGTATTTT.

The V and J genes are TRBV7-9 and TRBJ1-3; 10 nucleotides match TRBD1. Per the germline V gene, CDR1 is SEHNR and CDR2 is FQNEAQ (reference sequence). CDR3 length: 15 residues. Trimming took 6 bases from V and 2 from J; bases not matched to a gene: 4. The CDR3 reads CASRGTGAPGNTIYF. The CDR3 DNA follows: TGTGCCAGCAGGGGGACAGGGGCTCCTGGAAACACCATATATTTT.

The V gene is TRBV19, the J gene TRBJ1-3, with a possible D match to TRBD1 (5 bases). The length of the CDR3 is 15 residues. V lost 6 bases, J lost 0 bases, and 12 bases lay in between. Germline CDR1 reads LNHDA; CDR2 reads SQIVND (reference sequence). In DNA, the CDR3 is TGTGCCAGTAGCAGCAGGGAAATCTCTGGAAACACCATATATTTT. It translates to CASSSREISGNTIYF.

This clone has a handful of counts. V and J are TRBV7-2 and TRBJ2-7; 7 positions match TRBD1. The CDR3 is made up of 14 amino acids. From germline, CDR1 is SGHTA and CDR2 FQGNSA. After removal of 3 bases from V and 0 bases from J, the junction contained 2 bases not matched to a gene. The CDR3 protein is CASSLGQSSYEQYF. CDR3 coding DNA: TGTGCCAGCAGCTTGGGACAGAGCTCCTACGAGCAGTACTTC. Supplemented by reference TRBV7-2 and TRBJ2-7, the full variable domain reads GAGVSQSPSNKVTEKGKDVELRCDPISGHTALYWYRQSLGQGLEFLIYFQGNSAPDKSGLPSDRFSAERTGGSVSTLTIQRTQQEDSAVYLCASSLGQSSYEQYFGPGTRLTVT.

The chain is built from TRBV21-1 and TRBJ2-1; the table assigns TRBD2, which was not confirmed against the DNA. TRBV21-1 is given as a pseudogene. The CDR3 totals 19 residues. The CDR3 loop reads CASSKAGTSGGGTYNEQFF. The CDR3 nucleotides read TGTGCCAGCAGCAAGGCCGGGACTAGCGGGGGAGGTACCTACAATGAGCAGTTCTTC.

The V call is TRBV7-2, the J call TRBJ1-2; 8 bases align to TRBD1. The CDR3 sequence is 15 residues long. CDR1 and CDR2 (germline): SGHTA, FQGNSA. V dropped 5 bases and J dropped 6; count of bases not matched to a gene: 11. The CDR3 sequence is CASSPRTGTGDGYTF. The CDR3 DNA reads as TGTGCCAGCAGCCCGAGGACAGGGACGGGGGATGGCTACACCTTC.

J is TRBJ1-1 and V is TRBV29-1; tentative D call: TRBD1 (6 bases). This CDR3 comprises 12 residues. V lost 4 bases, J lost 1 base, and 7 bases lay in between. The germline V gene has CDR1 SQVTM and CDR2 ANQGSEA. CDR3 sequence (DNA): TGCAGCGTTGCCAGGGGGAACACTGAAGCTTTCTTT. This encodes CSVARGNTEAFF.

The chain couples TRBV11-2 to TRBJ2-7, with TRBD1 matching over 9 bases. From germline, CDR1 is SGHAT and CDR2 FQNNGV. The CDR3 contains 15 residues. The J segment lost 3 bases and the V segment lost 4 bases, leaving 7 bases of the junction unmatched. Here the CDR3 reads CASSSYPGQGYEQYF. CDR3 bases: TGTGCCAGCAGCTCGTATCCGGGACAGGGCTACGAGCAGTACTTC.

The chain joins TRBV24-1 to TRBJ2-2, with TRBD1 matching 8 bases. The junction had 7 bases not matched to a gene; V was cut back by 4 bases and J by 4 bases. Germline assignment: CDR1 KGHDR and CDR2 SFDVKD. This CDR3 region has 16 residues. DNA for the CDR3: TGTGCCACCAGTGACCGACAGGGGTTTAGCACCGGGGAGCTGTTTTTT. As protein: CATSDRQGFSTGELFF.

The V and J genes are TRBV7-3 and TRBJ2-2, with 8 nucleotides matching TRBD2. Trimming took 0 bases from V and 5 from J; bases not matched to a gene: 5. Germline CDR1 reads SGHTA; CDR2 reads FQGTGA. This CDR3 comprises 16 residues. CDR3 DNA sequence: TGTGCCAGCAGCTTAACATCAACTAGCGGAACCGGGGAGCTGTTTTTT. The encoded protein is CASSLTSTSGTGELFF.